This TCR beta chain was documented in a study of breast tumors, draining lymph nodes, adjacent tissues. Whole-study results and caveats: Data only fit, rather than demonstrated, lymph node origin of most tumor T cells. The data were judged consistent with most tumor T cells coming from lymph node and expanding in tumor.

This clonotype has at least ten counts. Its specificity is unknown. Each CDR3 protein is one row after TCRdb ran MiXCR on the multiplex PCR reads. The profile shows some 49,000 distinct CDR3 sequences, more than 20% of them singletons. CDR3 size: 13 residues. Trimming shortened V by 0 bases and J by 12 bases, and 13 bases separated the two germline ends. Per germline, CDR1 SGHRS and CDR2 YFSETQ. The chain couples TRBV5-1 to TRBJ2-1; D unclear. Source material: breast tumor tissue. The sequence was collected from a female donor with breast cancer. Some clones in this sample may be carry-over from other donors' samples. CDR3 sequence (DNA): TGCGCCAGCAGCTTGGACACGCAAACTTCGCAGTTCTTC. Amino acids: CASSLDTQTSQFF.